Presented here are 18 T cell receptor beta chains from one specimen sequenced in a study of blood T cells in healthy people across ages (dated by TCRdb to the mid-2010s). Library prep was done by 5' RACE. The data were produced on an Illumina HiSeq 2500. A second roughly 6 to 12 cycle PCR used a sample-barcoded 5' primer and a J-beta primer mix. The public reads were run again by TCRdb, first through fastp at Q25 and then through MiXCR, and only productive beta chains were kept. Rows with one shared CDR3 protein collapse into an entry with the most common genes and DNA. The sample data list some 930,000 distinct CDR3 sequences, and roughly 28% of these were observed just once. Jointly, the top ten make up about 9.4% of the sample. This sample also appeared in a second study, on T cells of mothers and their children.

The sequenced sample consisted of blood. Receptors originate from a woman aged 40 to 50 in good health.

The table lists this clonotype with a few counts. Germline is not matched at one junction end, which may reflect a read error. V gene TRBV7-7 combines with J gene TRBJ2-3; D remains unclear. The CDR3 has 13 amino acids. Germline-derived CDR1 and CDR2 are SSHAT and FNYEAQ (reference sequence). CDR3 in DNA: TGTGCTAGCAGCCCAGGTCCGACAGATACGCAGTATTTT. This encodes CASSPGPTDTQYF.

The chain employs TRBV7-2 and TRBJ2-7; 10 nucleotides align to TRBD1. CDR1 and CDR2 from the germline V gene are SGHTA and FQGNSA. This CDR3 is built from 15 residues. The J segment lost 7 bases and the V segment lost 5 bases, leaving 11 bases of the junction unmatched. In nucleotides, the CDR3 is TGTGCCAGCAGCCGGGGACAGGGGCCATCGCGGGAGCAGTACTTC. Translated: CASSRGQGPSREQYF.

The chain links TRBV12-3 or TRBV12-4 to TRBJ1-2; D gene ambiguous. V dropped 1 base and J dropped 4 bases, with 7 bases sitting between them. The length of the CDR3 is 13 residues. This chain's CDR3 is CASSLGTTYGYTF. In DNA, the CDR3 is TGTGCCAGCAGTTTAGGCACAACCTATGGCTACACCTTC.

This clonotype was seen only a few times. The chain employs TRBV4-1 and TRBJ2-7; D is undetermined. The length of the CDR3 is 15 residues. Trimming took 1 base from V and 4 from J, leaving 14 bases between them. Germline V gene sequence: CDR1 MGHRA, CDR2 YSYEKL. The CDR3 bases are TGCGCCAGCAGCCAAGGTGGGCAGGCGGATTACGAGCAGTACTTC. Protein sequence: CASSQGGQADYEQYF.

This clonotype occurred a few times. The rearrangement joins TRBV6-5 to TRBJ2-7; 8 bases are a match to TRBD2. Per germline, CDR1 MNHEY and CDR2 SVGAGI. There are 14 residues in the CDR3. Germline trimming cut 7 bases from V and 3 bases from J; bases unmatched to any gene: 8. The CDR3 DNA follows: TGTGCCAGCAACCGGGGGGGTGGGAACTACGAGCAGTACTTC. Its protein is CASNRGGGNYEQYF.

Turning to this clonotype: Since a much larger clone is just one base distant, this may be a read error. The rearrangement joins TRBV4-1 to TRBJ1-6, with TRBD1 as a possible D gene (5 bases). Germline V gene data show CDR1 as MGHRA and CDR2 as YSYEKL. The CDR3 contains 18 residues. CDR3 residues: CVSSQGLAQGALNSPLHF. Here the CDR3 DNA reads TGCGTCAGCAGCCAAGGGTTGGCCCAGGGAGCTCTTAATTCACCCCTCCACTTT.

The CDR3 loop reads CASRPLKSSYNSPLHF. In DNA form, the CDR3 reads TGTGCCAGCAGGCCCCTTAAGAGCTCCTATAATTCACCCCTCCACTTT. This chain links TRBV11-2 with TRBJ1-6; D gene ambiguous. Trimming pared 6 bases from V and 0 bases from J, leaving 12 bases between. Germline V gene lookup returns CDR1 SGHAT and CDR2 FQNNGV. The length of the CDR3 is 16 residues.

This clonotype was picked up a small number of times. The rearrangement uses TRBV12-5 and TRBJ1-2; the D is unclear. Germline assignment: CDR1 LGHNT and CDR2 FRNRAP. The CDR3 extends over 12 amino acids. V was shortened by 0 bases and J by 5 bases, with 4 bases between the two germline ends. CDR3 in DNA: TGTGCTAGTGGTTTGGTAAATTATGGCTACACCTTC. Protein: CASGLVNYGYTF.

This clonotype was recorded many times. The chain is built from TRBV5-1 and TRBJ2-5; TRBD1 agrees at 12 bases. V shed 4 bases and J 3 bases; nucleotides not matched to a gene: 10. This CDR3 is built from 17 residues. Germline CDR1 and CDR2: SGHRS and YFSETQ. CDR3 coding DNA: TGCGCCAGCAGCACGGGGACAGGGGGCTTGCCCGAAGAGACCCAGTACTTC. The encoded protein is CASSTGTGGLPEETQYF.

This clonotype was observed a few times. A much larger clone lies one base from this, so it may be a read error. This chain uses TRBV20-1 with TRBJ2-5, with 11 bases matching TRBD2. Trimming at V came to 5 bases and at J to 11 bases, leaving 13 bases not matched to a gene. This CDR3 region has 14 residues. Germline CDR1 reads DFQATT; CDR2 reads SNEGSKA (reference sequence). CDR3 protein: CSAGLAGSWGEQYF. The CDR3, as DNA: TGCAGTGCTGGACTAGCGGGCTCCTGGGGTGAGCAGTACTTC.

This clonotype was detected many times. The V gene is TRBV5-1, the J gene TRBJ2-7; maybe TRBD1 (5 bases). Trimming shortened V by 4 bases and J by 5 bases, and 13 bases separated the two germline ends. This CDR3 is built from 13 residues. Germline-derived CDR1 and CDR2 are SGHRS and YFSETQ. The CDR3 bases are TGCGCCAGCAGCCGACAGAGTGGGGACGAGCAGTACTTC. Protein sequence: CASSRQSGDEQYF.

This clonotype was seen many times. The chain recombines TRBV29-1 with TRBJ2-5; D is possibly TRBD1 (6 bases). Germline-derived CDR1 and CDR2 are SQVTM and ANQGSEA. Trimming took 2 bases from V and 5 from J, leaving 18 bases between them. CDR3 length equals 15 residues. The CDR3 DNA is TGCAGCGTTGAATTGGGGGCTCTTACCTTGGAGACCCAGTACTTC. The encoded protein is CSVELGALTLETQYF.

V usage is TRBV7-7 and J usage is TRBJ2-1; 7 nucleotides align to TRBD1. This CDR3 is 15 amino acids long. The V gene end was trimmed by 3 bases and the J gene end by 3 bases; junction bases not matched to a gene: 5. CDR1 and CDR2 from the germline V gene are SSHAT and FNYEAQ (reference sequence). The CDR3, as DNA: TGTGCCAGCAGCTTCGGGCAGGGGGACTACAATGAGCAGTTCTTC. Amino acid sequence: CASSFGQGDYNEQFF.

The chain has TRBV15 and TRBJ1-1; maybe TRBD1 (5 bases). The CDR3 loop spans 13 amino acids. The V and J ends lost 7 bases and 4 bases respectively, with 13 bases between them. Looked up from germline, CDR1 is LNHNV and CDR2 is YYDKDF (reference sequence). As DNA, the CDR3 is TGTGCCACCACGTCGGAGGGGAGCACTGAAGCTTTCTTT. Protein sequence: CATTSEGSTEAFF. Supplemented by reference TRBV15 and TRBJ1-1, the full variable domain reads DAMVIQNPRYQVTQFGKPVTLSCSQTLNHNVMYWYQQKSSQAPKLLFHYYDKDFNNEADTPDNFQSRRPNTSFCFLDIRSPGLGDTAMYLCATTSEGSTEAFFGQGTRLTVV.

The V gene is TRBV7-2, the J gene TRBJ2-6; the D gene is possibly TRBD2 (5 bases). This CDR3 is built from 14 residues. V lost 5 bases and J lost 3, with 8 bases in between. Germline V CDR1 and CDR2: SGHTA, FQGNSA. The CDR3 sequence: CASSPRDGANVLTF. CDR3 in DNA: TGTGCCAGCAGCCCCCGGGATGGGGCCAACGTCCTGACTTTC.

This clonotype appeared a single time. V gene TRBV5-1 combines with J gene TRBJ1-1; D not resolved. Trimming removed 0 bases from V and 5 bases from J, with 14 bases in between. This CDR3 is 15 amino acids long. Germline V gene lookup returns CDR1 SGHRS and CDR2 YFSETQ. The CDR3 nucleotides read TGCGCCAGCAGCTTGGATGAGGGTCCGGGGACTGAAGCTTTCTTT. It specifies CASSLDEGPGTEAFF.

Concerning this clonotype itself: Given a much more abundant clone one base away, this may be a read error. The V call is TRBV9, the J call TRBJ2-4; the D gene is possibly TRBD2 (6 bases). The CDR3 is 14 residues long. Germline V CDR1 and CDR2: SGDLS, YYNGEE. CDR3 protein: CARSGFGSKNIQYF. CDR3 bases: TGTGCCCGCAGCGGGTTCGGATCCAAAAACATTCAGTACTTC.

This rearrangement joins TRBV4-2 to TRBJ2-7; D not resolved. Trimming removed 1 base at V and 2 bases at J, with 12 bases between. CDR1 is LGHNA and CDR2 is YNFKEQ in the germline V gene. CDR3 size: 15 residues. The DNA of the CDR3 is TGTGCCAGCAGCCAAGGAAGTAGTTCCGCCTACGAGCAGTACTTC. Encoded protein: CASSQGSSSAYEQYF.